Given below is one T cell receptor beta chain in context. The source of the sample is a study of blood T cell repertoires in COVID-19. Study-wide context: The study drew acute and convalescent COVID-19 samples from the United States, Italy and Spain. From T cells, B-cell-depleted T cells, or PBMCs came the material, which was cDNA or gDNA.

Authors' data handling: Counts of nucleated cells, estimated from reference gene primer amplification, were obtained. Sequenced by immunoSEQ multiplex PCR; TCRdb stores in-frame clones only, minus some. The D gene and trimming were derived from the DNA, and the V and J assignments and clone size from that table. The table lists 100,000 to 150,000 clones, over 65% of them singletons. Sequencing was done on a sample of peripheral blood. The TCR comes from a human donor with acute or convalescent COVID-19. The donor label of this sample is uncertain.

The CDR3 nucleotides are TGCGCCAGCAGCTTGCCCACAGGGGCATCAACAGATACGCAGTATTTT. This codes for CASSLPTGASTDTQYF. This sequence joins TRBV5-1 and TRBJ2-3, with 7 bases aligning to TRBD1. Germline CDR1 is SGHRS and CDR2 is YFSETQ. The CDR3 extends over 16 amino acids. With 1 base clipped from V and 3 bases from J, the junction kept 8 bases outside the gene matches.